This TCR beta chain originates from a study of beta chain features in type 1 diabetes. The entirety of the isolated RNA underwent reverse transcription, so expressed TCRB transcripts were sequenced. TCRdb's copy holds only in-frame clones and misses some; the assay was immunoSEQ multiplex PCR. There are some 900,000 clones in the sample; under 20% occur only once, and about 0.025% lies in the top ten. What was sequenced was naive CD4+ T cells from blood. The origin of this receptor is a woman aged 18-35 years in good health.

CDR3 nucleotide sequence: TGCGCCAGCAGCCAAGCCCAGGGACAGGGGAGGACTGAAGCTTTCTTT. It yields the protein CASSQAQGQGRTEAFF. This rearrangement joins TRBV4-1 to TRBJ1-1, with 10 bases aligning to TRBD1. This CDR3 has 16 residues. V was pared by 1 base and J by 5 bases, with 7 bases of the junction left unmatched. Germline CDR1 MGHRA, CDR2 YSYEKL.